This TCR beta chain is drawn from a study of T cells in Graves' hyperthyroidism and ophthalmopathy. Study background: Initial diagnosis, before any treatment, was when peripheral blood was collected.

Uncontrolled infection, other autoimmune disease, pregnancy and lactation each barred patients from inclusion. RNA transcripts gave rise to amplified TCR beta CDR3 regions. The primer set for the first-round RT-PCR of the TCR CDR3 was HTBI. TCRdb analysed the multiplex PCR reads with MiXCR anew, one entry per CDR3 protein. The sample has approximately 370,000 distinct CDR3 sequences; roughly 15% are singletons. Germline V gives CDR1 LNHDA, CDR2 SQIVND (reference sequence). The CDR3 runs 18 residues. The junction had 15 bases not matched to a gene; V was cut back by 9 bases and J by 1 base. What was sequenced was blood. This clonotype was sampled from a woman in her thirties with Graves' hyperthyroidism that later progressed to Graves' ophthalmopathy. V usage is TRBV19 and J usage is TRBJ1-5; 10 nucleotides align to TRBD1. The CDR3 is CASLSYGQGDLSNQPQHF. For the CDR3, the DNA is TGTGCCAGCCTATCCTACGGACAGGGGGATCTCAGCAATCAGCCCCAGCATTTT.